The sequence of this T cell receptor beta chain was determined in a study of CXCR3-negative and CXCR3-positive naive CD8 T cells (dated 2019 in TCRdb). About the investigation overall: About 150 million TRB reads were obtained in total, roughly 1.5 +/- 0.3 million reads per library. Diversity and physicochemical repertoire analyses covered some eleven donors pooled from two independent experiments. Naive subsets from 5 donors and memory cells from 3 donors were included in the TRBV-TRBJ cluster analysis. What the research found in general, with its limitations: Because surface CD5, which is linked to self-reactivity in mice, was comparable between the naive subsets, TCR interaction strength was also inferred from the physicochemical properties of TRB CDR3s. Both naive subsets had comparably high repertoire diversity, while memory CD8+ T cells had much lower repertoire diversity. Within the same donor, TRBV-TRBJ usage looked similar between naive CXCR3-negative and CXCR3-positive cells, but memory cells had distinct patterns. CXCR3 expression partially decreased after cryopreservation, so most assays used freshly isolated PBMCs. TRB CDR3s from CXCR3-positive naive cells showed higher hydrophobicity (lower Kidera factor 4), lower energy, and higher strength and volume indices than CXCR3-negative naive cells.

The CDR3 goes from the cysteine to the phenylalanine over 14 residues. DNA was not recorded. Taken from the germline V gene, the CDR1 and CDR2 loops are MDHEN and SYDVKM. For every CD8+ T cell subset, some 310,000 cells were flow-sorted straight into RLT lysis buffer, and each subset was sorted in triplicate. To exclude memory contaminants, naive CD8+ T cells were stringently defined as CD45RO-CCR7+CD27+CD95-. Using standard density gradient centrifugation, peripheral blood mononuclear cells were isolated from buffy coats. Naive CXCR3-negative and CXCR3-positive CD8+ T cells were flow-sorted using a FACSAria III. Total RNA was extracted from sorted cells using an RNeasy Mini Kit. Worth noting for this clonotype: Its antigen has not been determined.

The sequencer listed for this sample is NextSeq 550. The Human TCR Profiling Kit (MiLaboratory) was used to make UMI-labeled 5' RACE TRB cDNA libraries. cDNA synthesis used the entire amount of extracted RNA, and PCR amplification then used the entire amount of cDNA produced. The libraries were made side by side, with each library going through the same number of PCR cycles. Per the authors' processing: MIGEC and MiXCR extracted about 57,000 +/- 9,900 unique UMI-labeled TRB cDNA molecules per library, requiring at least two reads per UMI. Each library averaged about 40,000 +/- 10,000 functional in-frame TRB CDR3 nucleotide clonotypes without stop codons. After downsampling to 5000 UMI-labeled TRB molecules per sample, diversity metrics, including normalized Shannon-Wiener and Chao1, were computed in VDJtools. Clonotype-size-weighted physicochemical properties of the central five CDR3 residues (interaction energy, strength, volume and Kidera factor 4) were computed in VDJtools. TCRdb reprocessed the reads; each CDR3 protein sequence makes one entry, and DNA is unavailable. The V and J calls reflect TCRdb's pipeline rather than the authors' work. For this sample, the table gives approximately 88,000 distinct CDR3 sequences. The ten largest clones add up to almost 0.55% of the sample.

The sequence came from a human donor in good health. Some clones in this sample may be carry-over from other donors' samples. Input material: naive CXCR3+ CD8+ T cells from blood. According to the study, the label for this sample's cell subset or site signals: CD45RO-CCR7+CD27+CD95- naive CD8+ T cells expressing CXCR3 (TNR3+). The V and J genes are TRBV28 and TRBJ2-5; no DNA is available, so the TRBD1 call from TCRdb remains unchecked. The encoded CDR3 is CASSLVSPEETQYF.